The TCR beta chain described here comes from a study of shared clonotypes between healthy human individuals. Study as a whole: In total, the donors were a couple of women and a few men aged 18 to 49. Three plates each covered CD4 naive and memory; CD8 naive two, CD8 memory one.

Trimming stripped 3 bases from V and 0 bases from J, with 5 bases between. The CDR3 is 14 residues long. Germline lookup yields CDR1 MDHEN and CDR2 SYDVKM. Positive CCR7 selection of CD45RO-negative cells yielded the naive CD8 cells, and terminally differentiated effector memory CD45RA+ cells were excluded. As for this clone: Other DNA sequences in the same sample also yield this CDR3.

Using immunoSEQ multiplex PCR, the repertoire was profiled, and TCRdb retains in-frame clones only, with some absent. Of 550,000 to 650,000 clones detected, around 96% appear once; the ten largest clones hold 0.095% to 0.13%. The material sequenced was naive CD8+ T cells sorted from blood. This sequence originates from a woman in her thirties in good health. The gene calls are TRBV28 and TRBJ1-4; weak D call: TRBD1 (5 bases). The CDR3 coding sequence is TGTGCCAGCAGTTTGACAGCAACTAATGAAAAACTGTTTTTT. Protein sequence: CASSLTATNEKLFF.